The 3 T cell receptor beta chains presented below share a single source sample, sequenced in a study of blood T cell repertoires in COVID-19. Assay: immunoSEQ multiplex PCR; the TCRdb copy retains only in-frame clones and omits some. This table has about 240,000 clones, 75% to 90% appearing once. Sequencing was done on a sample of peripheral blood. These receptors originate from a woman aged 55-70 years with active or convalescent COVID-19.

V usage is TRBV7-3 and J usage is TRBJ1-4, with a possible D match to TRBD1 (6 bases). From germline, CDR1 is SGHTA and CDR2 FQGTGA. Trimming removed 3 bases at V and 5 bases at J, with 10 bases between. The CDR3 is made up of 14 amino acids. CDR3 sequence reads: CASSFPGDNEKLFF. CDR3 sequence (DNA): TGTGCCAGCAGCTTTCCAGGGGACAATGAAAAACTGTTTTTT.

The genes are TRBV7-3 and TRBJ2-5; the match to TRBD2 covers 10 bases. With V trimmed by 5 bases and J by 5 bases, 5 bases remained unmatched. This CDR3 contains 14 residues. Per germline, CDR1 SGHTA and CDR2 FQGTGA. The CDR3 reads CASSASGGRETQYF. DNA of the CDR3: TGTGCCAGCAGCGCTAGCGGGGGTCGGGAGACCCAGTACTTC.

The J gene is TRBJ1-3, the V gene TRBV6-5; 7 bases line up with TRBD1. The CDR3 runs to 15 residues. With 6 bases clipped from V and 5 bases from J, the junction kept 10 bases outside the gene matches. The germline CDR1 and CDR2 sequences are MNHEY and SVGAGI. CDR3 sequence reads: CASRPGQANRNTIYF. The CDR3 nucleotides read TGTGCCAGCAGGCCAGGACAGGCAAACCGAAACACCATATATTTT.